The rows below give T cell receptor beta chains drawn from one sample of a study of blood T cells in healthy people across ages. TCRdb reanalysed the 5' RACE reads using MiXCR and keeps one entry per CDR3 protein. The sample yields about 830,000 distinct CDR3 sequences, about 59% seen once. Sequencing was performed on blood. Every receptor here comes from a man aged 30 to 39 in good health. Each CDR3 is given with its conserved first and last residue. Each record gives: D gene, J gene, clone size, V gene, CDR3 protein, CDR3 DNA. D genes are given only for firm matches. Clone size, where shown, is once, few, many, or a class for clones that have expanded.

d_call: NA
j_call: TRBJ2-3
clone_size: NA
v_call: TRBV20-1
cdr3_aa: CSALWGAFSTDTQYF
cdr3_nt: TGCAGTGCCCTCTGGGGGGCATTTAGCACAGATACGCAGTATTTT

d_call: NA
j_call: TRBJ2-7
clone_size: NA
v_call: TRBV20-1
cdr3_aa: CSAREYKAVYEQYF
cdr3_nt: TGCAGTGCTAGAGAGTACAAGGCAGTCTACGAGCAGTACTTC

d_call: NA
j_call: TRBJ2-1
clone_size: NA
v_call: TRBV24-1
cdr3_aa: CATSGSNEQFF
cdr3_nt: TGTGCCACCAGTGGCAGTAATGAGCAGTTCTTC

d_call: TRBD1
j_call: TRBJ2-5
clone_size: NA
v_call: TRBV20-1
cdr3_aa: CSARDLGTGDETQYF
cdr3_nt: TGCAGTGCTAGAGATCTGGGGACAGGGGATGAGACCCAGTACTTC

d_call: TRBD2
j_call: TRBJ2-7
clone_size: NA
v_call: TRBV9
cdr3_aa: CASSRGGLAGGEQYF
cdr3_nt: TGTGCCAGCAGCCGGGGTGGACTAGCGGGGGGCGAGCAGTACTTC

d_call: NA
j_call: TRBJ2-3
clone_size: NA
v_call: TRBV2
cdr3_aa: CASRGPGVGTDTQYF
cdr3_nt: TGTGCCAGCAGGGGCCCAGGGGTGGGCACAGATACGCAGTATTTT

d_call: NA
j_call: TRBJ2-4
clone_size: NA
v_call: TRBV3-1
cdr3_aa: CASSGRALAKNIQYF
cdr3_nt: TGTGCCAGCAGCGGCCGGGCCCTAGCCAAAAACATTCAGTACTTC

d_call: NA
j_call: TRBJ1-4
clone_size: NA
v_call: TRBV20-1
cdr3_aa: CSAVQTAQAFATNEKLFF
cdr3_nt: TGCAGTGCTGTCCAGACAGCACAAGCCTTTGCAACTAATGAAAAACTGTTTTTT

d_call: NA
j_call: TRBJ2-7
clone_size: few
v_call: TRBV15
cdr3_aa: CATSRVGNEQYF
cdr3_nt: TGTGCCACCAGCAGAGTGGGGAACGAGCAGTACTTC

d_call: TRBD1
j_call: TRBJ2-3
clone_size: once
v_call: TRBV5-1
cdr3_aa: CASSPGQGRTDTQYF
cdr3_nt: TGCGCCAGCAGCCCAGGACAGGGTCGGACAGATACGCAGTATTTT

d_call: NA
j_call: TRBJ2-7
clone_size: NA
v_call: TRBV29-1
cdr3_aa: CSARTAPYEQYF
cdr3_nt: TGCAGCGCCCGGACAGCCCCTTACGAGCAGTACTTC

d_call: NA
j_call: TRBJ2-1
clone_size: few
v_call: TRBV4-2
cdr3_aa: CASSQDFTGGELEQFF
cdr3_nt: TGTGCCAGCAGCCAAGACTTTACAGGGGGGGAGTTGGAGCAGTTCTTC

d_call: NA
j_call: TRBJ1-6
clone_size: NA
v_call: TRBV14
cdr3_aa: CASSRGTGGYNSPHHF
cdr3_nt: TGTGCCAGCAGCCGGGGGACGGGAGGCTATAATTCACCCCACCACTTT

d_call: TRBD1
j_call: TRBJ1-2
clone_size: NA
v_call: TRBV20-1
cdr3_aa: CSAGDRASYGYTF
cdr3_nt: TGCAGTGCCGGGGACAGGGCCAGCTATGGCTACACCTTC

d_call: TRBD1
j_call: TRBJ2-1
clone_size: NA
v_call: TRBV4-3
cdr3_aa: CASSQVHRGYNEQFF
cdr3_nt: TGCGCCAGCAGCCAAGTTCACAGGGGGTACAATGAGCAGTTCTTC

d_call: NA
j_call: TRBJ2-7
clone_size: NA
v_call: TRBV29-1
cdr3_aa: CSVQDSSYEQYF
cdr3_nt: TGCAGCGTACAGGACAGCTCCTACGAGCAGTACTTC

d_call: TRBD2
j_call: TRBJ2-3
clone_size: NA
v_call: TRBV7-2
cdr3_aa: CASSLATALGLSTDTQYF
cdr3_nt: TGTGCCAGCAGCTTAGCCACAGCATTGGGACTAAGCACAGATACGCAGTATTTT

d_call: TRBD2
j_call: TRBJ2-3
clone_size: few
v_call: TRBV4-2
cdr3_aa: CASSQVGGGDTQYF
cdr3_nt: TGTGCCAGCAGCCAAGTCGGGGGAGGGGATACGCAGTATTTT

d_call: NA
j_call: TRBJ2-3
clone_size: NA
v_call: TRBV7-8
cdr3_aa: CASRLGNDPQYF
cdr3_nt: TGTGCCAGCAGACTAGGAAATGATCCGCAGTATTTT

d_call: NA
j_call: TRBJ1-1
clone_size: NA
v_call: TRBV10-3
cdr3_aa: CAISESQGPTSEAFF
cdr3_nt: TGTGCCATCAGTGAGTCACAGGGTCCAACGTCTGAAGCTTTCTTT

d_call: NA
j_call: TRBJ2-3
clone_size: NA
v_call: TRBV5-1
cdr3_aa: CASSLARVGLSTDTQYF
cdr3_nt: TGCGCCAGCAGCTTGGCTCGGGTAGGACTTAGCACAGATACGCAGTATTTT

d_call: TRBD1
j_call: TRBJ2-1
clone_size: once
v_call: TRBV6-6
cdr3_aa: CASSSNNRGAYNEQFF
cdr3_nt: TGTGCCAGCAGTTCCAACAACAGGGGAGCCTACAATGAGCAGTTCTTC

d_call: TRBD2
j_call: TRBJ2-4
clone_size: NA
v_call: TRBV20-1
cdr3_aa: CSETSKDASYELYF
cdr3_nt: TGCAGTGAGACTAGCAAGGATGCGTCCTACGAGCTGTACTTC

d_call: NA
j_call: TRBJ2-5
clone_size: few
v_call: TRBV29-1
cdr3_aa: CSVPTGTTQETQYF
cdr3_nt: TGCAGCGTACCTACAGGGACTACCCAAGAGACCCAGTACTTC

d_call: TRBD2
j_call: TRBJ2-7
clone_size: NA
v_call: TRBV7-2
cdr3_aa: CASSPRLAGGLDEQYF
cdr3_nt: TGTGCCAGCAGCCCCCGACTAGCGGGGGGTCTCGACGAGCAGTACTTC

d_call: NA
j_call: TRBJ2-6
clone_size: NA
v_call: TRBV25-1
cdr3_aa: CASSEVPGGVSGANVLTF
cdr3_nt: TGTGCCAGCAGTGAAGTCCCCGGTGGAGTATCTGGGGCCAACGTCCTGACTTTC

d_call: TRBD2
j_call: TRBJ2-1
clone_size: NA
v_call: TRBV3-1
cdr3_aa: CASSLLGLAGGNNEQFF
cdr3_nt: TGTGCCAGCAGCCTGTTGGGACTAGCGGGGGGAAACAATGAGCAGTTCTTC

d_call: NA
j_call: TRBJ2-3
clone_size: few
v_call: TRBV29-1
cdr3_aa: CSGSGSLADTQYF
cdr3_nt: TGCAGCGGGTCGGGCTCGTTGGCGGATACGCAGTATTTT

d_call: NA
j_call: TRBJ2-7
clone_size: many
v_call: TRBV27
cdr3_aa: CASSLGTASYEQYF
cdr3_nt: TGTGCCAGCAGTTTGGGGACGGCCTCCTACGAGCAGTACTTC

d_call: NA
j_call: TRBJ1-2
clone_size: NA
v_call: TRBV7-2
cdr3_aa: CASSLDRAWSNYGYTF
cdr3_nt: TGTGCCAGCAGCTTAGACCGGGCCTGGTCTAACTATGGCTACACCTTC

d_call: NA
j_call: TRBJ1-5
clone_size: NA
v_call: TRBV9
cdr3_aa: CASSVGSMGQPQHF
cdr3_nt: TGTGCCAGCAGCGTAGGCTCAATGGGTCAGCCCCAGCATTTT

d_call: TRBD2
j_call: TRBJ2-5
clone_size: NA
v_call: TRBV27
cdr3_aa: CASSLVASGGQETQYF
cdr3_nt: TGTGCCAGCAGTTTAGTGGCTAGCGGGGGGCAAGAGACCCAGTACTTC

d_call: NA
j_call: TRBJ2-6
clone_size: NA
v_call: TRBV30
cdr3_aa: CALDGGPHSGANVLTF
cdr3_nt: TGTGCCTTAGATGGGGGCCCGCACTCTGGGGCCAACGTCCTGACTTTC

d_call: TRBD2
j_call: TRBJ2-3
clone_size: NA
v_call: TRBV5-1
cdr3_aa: CASNTWSGETDTQYF
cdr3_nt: TGCGCCAGCAATACCTGGAGCGGGGAGACAGATACGCAGTATTTT

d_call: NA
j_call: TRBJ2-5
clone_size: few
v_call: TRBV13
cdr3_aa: CASSLDPAGETQYF
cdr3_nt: TGTGCCAGCAGCTTAGACCCCGCCGGGGAGACCCAGTACTTC

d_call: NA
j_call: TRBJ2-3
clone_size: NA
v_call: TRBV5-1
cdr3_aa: CASSLEHAGPSIDTQYF
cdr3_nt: TGCGCCAGCAGCTTGGAGCACGCGGGGCCTAGCATAGATACGCAGTATTTT

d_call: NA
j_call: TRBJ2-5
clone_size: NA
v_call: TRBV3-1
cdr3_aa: CASSRGGDGGETQYF
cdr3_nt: TGTGCCAGCAGCCGGGGCGGGGATGGCGGAGAGACCCAGTACTTC

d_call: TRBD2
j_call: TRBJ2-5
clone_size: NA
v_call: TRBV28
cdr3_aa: CASSSMGSGGGQETQYF
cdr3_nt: TGTGCCAGCAGTTCCATGGGTAGCGGGGGGGGGCAAGAGACCCAGTACTTC

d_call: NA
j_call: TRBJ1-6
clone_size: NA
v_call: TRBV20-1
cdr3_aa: CSATYGQRGDSPLHF
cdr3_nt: TGCAGTGCAACCTACGGACAGCGGGGGGATTCACCCCTCCACTTT

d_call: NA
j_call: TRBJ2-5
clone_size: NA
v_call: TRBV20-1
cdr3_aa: CSASTGTQYF
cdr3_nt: TGCAGTGCTAGTACGGGGACCCAGTACTTC

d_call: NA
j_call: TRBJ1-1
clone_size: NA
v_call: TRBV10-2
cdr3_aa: CASANIGNPNTEAFF
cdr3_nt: TGCGCCAGCGCAAATATTGGCAACCCGAACACTGAAGCTTTCTTT

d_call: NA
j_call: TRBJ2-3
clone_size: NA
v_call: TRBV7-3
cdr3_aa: CVSSLYAPTDTQYF
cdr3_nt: TGTGTCAGCAGCTTATATGCCCCGACAGATACGCAGTATTTT

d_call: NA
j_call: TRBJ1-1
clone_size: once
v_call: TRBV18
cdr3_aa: CASSPQDGEAFF
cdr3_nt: TGTGCCAGCTCACCCCAGGACGGGGAAGCTTTCTTT